Below are 14 T cell receptor beta chains sequenced from a single sample in a study of radiation and T cells in renal cell carcinoma. The repertoire was sequenced with immunoSEQ multiplex PCR; TCRdb's copy has only in-frame clones and lacks some. The sample lists almost 50,000 clones, 80% occurring once. Time point described: blood 2 weeks post-SBRT. Indicated treatment: 15 Gy SBRT to primary tumor, nephrectomy 4 weeks later. Material: blood, obtained from a patient whose treatment included radiotherapy and nephrectomy. Receptors were obtained from a woman aged 70 to 79 with renal cell carcinoma.

The V gene is TRBV11-3, the J gene TRBJ2-2; maybe TRBD1 (5 bases). The CDR3 consists of 18 residues. Trimming shortened V by 0 bases and J by 0 bases, and 14 bases separated the two germline ends. Looked up from germline, CDR1 is SGHNT and CDR2 is YENEEA. The CDR3 reads CASSLEGWGYSNTGELFF. The CDR3 nucleotides read TGTGCCAGCAGCTTAGAGGGTTGGGGCTACTCGAACACCGGGGAGCTGTTTTTT.

The chain has TRBV6-5 and TRBJ1-1; D gene ambiguous. Germline-derived CDR1 and CDR2 are MNHEY and SVGAGI. The CDR3 contains 13 residues. Trimming removed 5 bases from V and 0 bases from J, with 7 bases in between. The CDR3 nucleotides are TGTGCCAGCAGTCCTCAGATGAACACTGAAGCTTTCTTT. Protein: CASSPQMNTEAFF.

The chain recombines TRBV11-2 with TRBJ1-1, with TRBD1 matching 9 bases. J gave up 0 bases and V 1 base, and 0 bases lay outside the gene matches. The V gene's germline CDR1 is SGHAT and CDR2 FQNNGV. The CDR3 runs 15 residues. CDR3 in DNA: TGTGCCAGCAGCTTAGGGGACAGGGTGAACACTGAAGCTTTCTTT. Translated, it gives CASSLGDRVNTEAFF.

This sequence joins TRBV13 and TRBJ2-5, with 12 bases that match TRBD2. The CDR3 has 16 amino acids. With V trimmed by 5 bases and J by 5 bases, 9 bases remained unmatched. Germline V gene lookup returns CDR1 PRHDT and CDR2 FYEKMQ (reference sequence). This CDR3 is CASSKRLAGGQETQYF. CDR3 sequence (DNA): TGTGCCAGCAGCAAACGGCTAGCGGGGGGGCAGGAGACCCAGTACTTC.

The chain is built from TRBV25-1 and TRBJ1-1; the D is unclear. The CDR3 length is 12 residues. Germline CDR1 and CDR2: MGHDK and SYGVNS. Trimming left V 5 bases short and J 0 bases short, with 4 bases between. The CDR3 coding sequence is TGTGCCAGCAGTAAAATGAACACTGAAGCTTTCTTT. Its protein is CASSKMNTEAFF. Full variable domain (missing parts from reference TRBV25-1 and TRBJ1-1): EADIYQTPRYLVIGTGKKITLECSQTMGHDKMYWYQQDPGMELHLIHYSYGVNSTEKGDLSSESTVSRIRTEHFPLTLESARPSHTSQYLCASSKMNTEAFFGQGTRLTVV.

This chain connects TRBV7-9 to TRBJ2-7; D tentatively fits TRBD1 or TRBD2 (5 bases each). This CDR3 is built from 15 residues. Germline CDR1 is SEHNR and CDR2 is FQNEAQ (reference sequence). The V end was cut by 1 base, the J end by 5 bases, with 15 bases between. CDR3 protein: CASSLDRGWMDEQYF. DNA for the CDR3: TGTGCCAGCAGCTTAGATCGGGGCTGGATGGACGAGCAGTACTTC.

This chain uses TRBV21-1 with TRBJ2-5; TRBD2, as called in the table, went unchecked against the DNA. The DNA end is a closer match to TRBJ2-7, so the J assignment may be wrong. TRBV21-1 is an annotated pseudogene. CDR3 length equals 15 residues. This CDR3 is CARTPGTSGTYEQYF. The CDR3, as DNA: TGTGCCAGAACCCCCGGGACTAGCGGAACCTACGAGCAGTACTTC.

This clone showed up just a few times. The chain uses TRBV4-3 and TRBJ1-1; D remains ambiguous. Germline V CDR1 and CDR2: LGHNA, YSLEER. V dropped 1 base and J dropped 2 bases, with 14 bases sitting between them. The CDR3 is 16 amino acids. In DNA, the CDR3 is TGCGCCAGCAGCCAAGCAAGAGGGCAGTTAAACACTGAAGCTTTCTTT. Its protein is CASSQARGQLNTEAFF.

The chain recombines TRBV5-1 with TRBJ2-7; the D gene could be TRBD1 or TRBD2 (6 bases each). Germline assignment: CDR1 SGHRS and CDR2 YFSETQ. Trimming removed 0 bases from V and 3 bases from J, with 13 bases in between. CDR3 size: 15 residues. The CDR3 loop reads CASSLVAGHDYEQYF. CDR3 bases: TGCGCCAGCAGCTTGGTGGCGGGACACGACTACGAGCAGTACTTC.

V is TRBV6-1 and J is TRBJ1-2; 9 bases fit TRBD1. The trim removed 5 bases at V and 4 bases at J, leaving 8 bases unmatched. Germline V gives CDR1 MNHNS, CDR2 SASEGT. The CDR3 is 15 residues long. CDR3 in DNA: TGTGCCAGCAGTTCGGGGGGACAGGGAAGCTATGGCTACACCTTC. This gives the protein CASSSGGQGSYGYTF.

The chain recombines TRBV5-1 with TRBJ2-1; 12 nucleotides match TRBD2. The CDR3 is 16 amino acids. Germline values: CDR1 SGHRS, CDR2 YFSETQ. V dropped 4 bases and J dropped 5; count of bases not matched to a gene: 7. The CDR3 bases are TGCGCCAGCAGCCCGCCTAGCGGGAGGGGAGACAATGAGCAGTTCTTC. As protein: CASSPPSGRGDNEQFF.

The rearrangement joins TRBV25-1 to TRBJ1-1; D may be TRBD1 (5 bases). The CDR3 is made up of 16 amino acids. Germline-derived CDR1 and CDR2 are MGHDK and SYGVNS. The ends were cut back, 1 base at V and 1 base at J, with 13 bases in the middle. DNA of the CDR3: TGTGCCAGCAGTGAATTCGGGAGAACAGGGAACACTGAAGCTTTCTTT. As protein: CASSEFGRTGNTEAFF.

The sample holds one count of this clone. This chain connects TRBV2 to TRBJ1-4, with a possible D match to TRBD1 (6 bases). Germline CDR1 is SNHLY and CDR2 is FYNNEI. Trimming removed 5 bases at V and 7 bases at J, with 14 bases between. The CDR3 extends over 14 amino acids. Written as DNA, the CDR3 is TGTGCCAGCAGTACCGGGGGCGGGATTGAAAAACTGTTTTTT. This encodes CASSTGGGIEKLFF.

This clone was seen only a few times. The V call is TRBV5-5, the J call TRBJ2-7; 7 bases line up with TRBD2. This CDR3 comprises 14 residues. Losses at the gene ends were 2 bases for V and 2 bases for J; bases not matched to a gene: 4. Germline assignment: CDR1 SGHKS and CDR2 YYEKEE (reference sequence). CDR3 in amino acids: CASSFRGGPYEQYF. As DNA, the CDR3 is TGTGCCAGCAGCTTCCGCGGGGGACCCTACGAGCAGTACTTC.